The text below deals with one T cell receptor (beta chain). The CDR3 has 16 residues. Per germline, CDR1 MNHEY and CDR2 SMNVEV (reference sequence). J lost 10 bases, V lost 5 bases, and 18 bases had no gene match. Per the original data handling: Researchers report that nucleated cell counts were estimated from reference gene primer amplification. The repertoire was sequenced with immunoSEQ multiplex PCR; TCRdb's copy has only in-frame clones and lacks some. V, J and clone size reflect that table, while D and trimming were determined from the DNA. In the table there are approximately 200,000 clones, about 91% of which are singletons. The record originates from a study of blood T cell repertoires in COVID-19.

The V gene is TRBV27, the J gene TRBJ1-1; TRBD1 aligns across 8 bases. The receptor comes from a woman in her 40s with acute COVID-19. The specimen sequenced was PBMCs or T cells enriched from blood (not recorded which). The CDR3 protein is CASSPADRVLFPGAFF. CDR3 DNA sequence: TGTGCCAGCAGTCCCGCGGACAGGGTCCTCTTCCCCGGAGCTTTCTTT.